This T cell receptor beta chain was retrieved from a study of blood T cell repertoires in COVID-19. Across the study: Acute and convalescent COVID-19 samples came from the United States, Italy and Spain. Sources were T cells, B-cell-depleted T cells, or PBMCs; the material itself was cDNA or gDNA.

Participants came from some 26 US areas, aged roughly 18 to 89 years. The CDR3 has 17 residues. Under the authors' procedure: It was from reference gene primer amplification that nucleated cell counts were estimated. Some clones are missing from TCRdb's copy, which holds only in-frame ones; the method was immunoSEQ multiplex PCR. For V, J and clone size, that table is used; D and trimming come from the DNA. This sample yields hundreds of thousands of clones, of which roughly 86% are seen a single time; around 1.6% belongs to the top ten. Sequencing was carried out using PBMCs or T cells enriched from blood (not recorded which). The sequence was obtained from a woman aged 45-65 years who had recovered from COVID-19. The chain couples TRBV21-1 to TRBJ2-7; the D segment call TRBD2 is taken from the table without a DNA check. TRBV21-1 is flagged as a pseudogene. CDR3 nucleotides: TGTGCCAGCACCGTATTGGGGACTAGCGGGAGGTCGGGCGAGCAGTACTTC. Encoded protein: CASTVLGTSGRSGEQYF.